These 11 T cell receptor beta chains share one sample of origin, sequenced in a study of T cell responses to AZD1222 COVID-19 vaccine. Libraries were prepared by immunoSEQ multiplex PCR; TCRdb keeps only in-frame clonotypes and omits some of them. The repertoire holds 120,000 to 150,000 clones, with approximately 90% as singletons. This sample comprised peripheral blood, obtained on day 0 of AZD1222 vaccination. The receptors stem from an adult in good health.

The CDR3 spells CASSPQLAGVLNEQFF. In nucleotides, the CDR3 is TGTGCCAGCAGCCCCCAACTAGCGGGAGTATTAAATGAGCAGTTCTTC. This sequence joins TRBV9 and TRBJ2-1; TRBD2 agrees at 11 bases. Germline CDR1 SGDLS, CDR2 YYNGEE. The V segment lost 4 bases and the J segment 7 bases; nucleotides outside the gene matches: 10. This CDR3 region has 16 residues.

This chain connects TRBV19 to TRBJ2-7; D gene uncertain. Looked up from germline, CDR1 is LNHDA and CDR2 is SQIVND (reference sequence). Trimming pared 4 bases from V and 4 bases from J, leaving 14 bases between. The CDR3 extends over 14 amino acids. CDR3 DNA: TGTGCCAGTAGTAACACGGCCCTAGAATACGAGCAGTACTTC. It specifies CASSNTALEYEQYF.

The genes are TRBV7-9 and TRBJ2-7; D gene ambiguous. Per germline, CDR1 SEHNR and CDR2 FQNEAQ (reference sequence). The CDR3 runs to 16 residues. V was cut by 1 base and J by 5 bases, with 18 bases left in between. CDR3 protein: CASSLVLAAMPHEQYF. CDR3 nucleotides: TGTGCCAGCAGCTTAGTCTTAGCAGCAATGCCGCACGAGCAGTACTTC. Full variable domain (rest looked up from reference TRBV7-9 and TRBJ2-7): DTGVSQNPRHKITKRGQNVTFRCDPISEHNRLYWYRQTLGQGPEFLTYFQNEAQLEKSRLLSDRFSAERPKGSFSTLEIQRTEQGDSAMYLCASSLVLAAMPHEQYFGPGTRLTVT.

This sequence joins TRBV19 and TRBJ2-3; D gene uncertain. The CDR3 loop spans 13 amino acids. Germline assignment: CDR1 LNHDA and CDR2 SQIVND (reference sequence). V was shortened by 4 bases and J by 5 bases, with 10 bases between the two germline ends. The DNA for the CDR3 is TGTGCCAGTAGTAAGCAGTCTGAAGATACGCAGTATTTT. Protein: CASSKQSEDTQYF.

This chain joins TRBV27 and TRBJ1-1; 9 bases are a match to TRBD1. The germline gives CDR1 MNHEY, CDR2 SMNVEV (reference sequence). Trimming removed 5 bases from V and 5 bases from J; junction bases left unmatched: 9. The CDR3 length is 15 residues. In DNA form, the CDR3 reads TGTGCCAGCAGTCCCCCGGACAGGGGAAGAACTGAAGCTTTCTTT. This sequence encodes CASSPPDRGRTEAFF.

This clone occurred once. DNA for the CDR3: TGTGCCAGTAGTATAAGCGGGACAGCGGAGAATATGGGTTCACCCCTCCACTTT. It is translated as CASSISGTAENMGSPLHF. The chain couples TRBV19 to TRBJ1-6; 7 bases match TRBD1. The germline V gene encodes CDR1 LNHDA and CDR2 SQIVND (reference sequence). The CDR3 covers 18 residues. V was pared by 2 bases and J by 9 bases, with 16 bases of the junction left unmatched.

V usage is TRBV6-5 and J usage is TRBJ1-5; D is possibly TRBD1 (6 bases). Trimming removed 6 bases from V and 4 bases from J, with 10 bases in between. Germline CDR1 is MNHEY and CDR2 is SVGAGI. The CDR3 contains 13 residues. CDR3 in amino acids: CASRWTENQPQHF. CDR3 DNA: TGTGCCAGCAGGTGGACAGAAAATCAGCCCCAGCATTTT.

The chain is built from TRBV7-3 and TRBJ1-1; the D gene is possibly TRBD1 (5 bases). The CDR3 length is 14 residues. Trimming took off 2 bases at V and 7 bases at J, with 14 bases between the two ends. The V gene's germline CDR1 is SGHTA and CDR2 FQGTGA. The CDR3 DNA reads TGTGCCAGCAGCTTACGGGGGATTGCAAGTGAAGCTTTCTTT. Translating gives CASSLRGIASEAFF.

The V and J genes are TRBV11-2 and TRBJ1-3, with a possible D match to TRBD1 (5 bases). Trimming removed 5 bases from V and 0 bases from J, with 11 bases in between. Germline-derived CDR1 and CDR2 are SGHAT and FQNNGV. This CDR3 is 15 amino acids long. The CDR3: CASSRTGHSGNTIYF. DNA of the CDR3: TGTGCCAGCAGCCGCACAGGTCACTCTGGAAACACCATATATTTT.

The chain employs TRBV19 and TRBJ1-3; the D is unclear. Germline V gives CDR1 LNHDA, CDR2 SQIVND (reference sequence). With 5 bases removed from V and 0 bases from J, the gap between germline ends came to 11 bases. CDR3 length: 15 residues. CDR3 sequence reads: CASSSQLRSGNTIYF. DNA of the CDR3: TGTGCCAGTAGTTCACAACTTCGCTCTGGAAACACCATATATTTT.

The rearrangement joins TRBV5-1 to TRBJ2-1; unclear D gene. The CDR3 contains 16 residues. The V gene lost 6 bases and the J gene lost 0 bases, with 16 bases spanning the gap. From germline, CDR1 is SGHRS and CDR2 YFSETQ. CDR3 sequence reads: CASTSGVQSSYNEQFF. CDR3 nucleotide sequence: TGCGCCAGCACGTCAGGAGTCCAGAGCTCCTACAATGAGCAGTTCTTC.